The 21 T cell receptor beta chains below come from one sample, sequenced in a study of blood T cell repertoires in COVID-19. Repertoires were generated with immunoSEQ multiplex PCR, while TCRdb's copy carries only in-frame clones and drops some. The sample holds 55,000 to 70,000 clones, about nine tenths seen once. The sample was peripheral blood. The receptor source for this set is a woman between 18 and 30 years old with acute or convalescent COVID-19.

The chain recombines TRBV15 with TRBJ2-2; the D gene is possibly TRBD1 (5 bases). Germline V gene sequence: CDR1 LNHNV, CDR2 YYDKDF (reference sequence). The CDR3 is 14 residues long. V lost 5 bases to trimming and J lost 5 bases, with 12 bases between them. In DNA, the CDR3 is TGTGCCACCAGCCGCGGAAGGGGAACCGGGGAGCTGTTTTTT. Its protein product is CATSRGRGTGELFF.

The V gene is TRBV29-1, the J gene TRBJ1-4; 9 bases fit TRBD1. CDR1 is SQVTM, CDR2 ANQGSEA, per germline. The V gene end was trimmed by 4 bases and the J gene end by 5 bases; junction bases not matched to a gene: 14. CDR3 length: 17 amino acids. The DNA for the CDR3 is TGCAGCGTTGGGGGCCTCGGGTTAGGACAGGGGAATGAAAAACTGTTTTTT. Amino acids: CSVGGLGLGQGNEKLFF.

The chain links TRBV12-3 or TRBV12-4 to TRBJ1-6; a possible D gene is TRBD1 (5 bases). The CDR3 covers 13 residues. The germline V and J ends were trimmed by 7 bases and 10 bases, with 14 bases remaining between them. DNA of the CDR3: TGTGCCAGCACCTTGGGGGGGAACTCACCCCTCCACTTT. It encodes CASTLGGNSPLHF.

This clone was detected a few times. The CDR3 sequence: CASSTMASGAKETQYF. The CDR3 nucleotides are TGTGCCAGCAGCACCATGGCTAGCGGGGCAAAAGAGACCCAGTACTTC. V gene TRBV3-1 (or the pseudogene TRBV3-2) combines with J gene TRBJ2-5; 9 bases agree with TRBD2. CDR1 and CDR2 from the germline V gene are LGHDT and YNNKEL (reference sequence). The CDR3 covers 16 residues. V shed 5 bases, J shed 3 bases, and the junction held 10 bases outside the gene matches.

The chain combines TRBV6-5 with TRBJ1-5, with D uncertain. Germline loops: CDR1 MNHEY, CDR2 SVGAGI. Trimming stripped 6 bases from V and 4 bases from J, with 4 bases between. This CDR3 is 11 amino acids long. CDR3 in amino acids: CASRSNQPQHF. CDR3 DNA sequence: TGTGCCAGCAGGAGTAATCAGCCCCAGCATTTT.

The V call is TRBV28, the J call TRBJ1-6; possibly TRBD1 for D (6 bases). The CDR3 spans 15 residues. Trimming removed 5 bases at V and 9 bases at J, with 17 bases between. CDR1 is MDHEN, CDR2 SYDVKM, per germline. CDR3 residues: CASSRTTGLGSPLHF. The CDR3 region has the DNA TGTGCCAGCAGTCGCACCACAGGGTTGGGTTCACCCCTCCACTTT.

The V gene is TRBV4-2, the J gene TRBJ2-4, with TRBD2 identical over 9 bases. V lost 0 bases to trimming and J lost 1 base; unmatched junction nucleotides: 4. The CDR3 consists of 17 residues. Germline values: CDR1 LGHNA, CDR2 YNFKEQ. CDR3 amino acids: CASSQDSSGRAKNIQYF. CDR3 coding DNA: TGTGCCAGCAGCCAAGATTCGAGCGGGAGGGCCAAAAACATTCAGTACTTC.

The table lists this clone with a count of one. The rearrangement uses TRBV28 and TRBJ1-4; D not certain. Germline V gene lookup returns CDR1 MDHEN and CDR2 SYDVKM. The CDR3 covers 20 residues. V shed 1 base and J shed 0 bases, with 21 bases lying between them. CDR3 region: CASSLSRTRVGMSTNEKLFF. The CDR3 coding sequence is TGTGCCAGCAGTTTATCCCGGACTCGTGTCGGGATGTCAACTAATGAAAAACTGTTTTTT. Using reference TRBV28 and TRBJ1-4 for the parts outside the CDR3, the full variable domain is DVKVTQSSRYLVKRTGEKVFLECVQDMDHENMFWYRQDPGLGLRLIYFSYDVKMKEKGDIPEGYSVSREKKERFSLILESASTNQTSMYLCASSLSRTRVGMSTNEKLFFGSGTQLSVL.

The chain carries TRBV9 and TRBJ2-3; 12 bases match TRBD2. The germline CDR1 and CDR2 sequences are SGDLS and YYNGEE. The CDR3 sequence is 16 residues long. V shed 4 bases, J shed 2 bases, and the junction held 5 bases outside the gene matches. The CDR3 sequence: CASSLTSGGPTDTQYF. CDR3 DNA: TGTGCCAGCAGCCTAACTAGCGGGGGGCCCACAGATACGCAGTATTTT.

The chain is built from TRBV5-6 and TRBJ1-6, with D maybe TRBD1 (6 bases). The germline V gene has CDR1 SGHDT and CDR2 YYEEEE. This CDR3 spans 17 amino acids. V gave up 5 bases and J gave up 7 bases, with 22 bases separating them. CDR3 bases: TGTGCCAGCAGATTGACGCCCCGCGGGGGCCCAAATTCACCCCTCCACTTT. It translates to CASRLTPRGGPNSPLHF.

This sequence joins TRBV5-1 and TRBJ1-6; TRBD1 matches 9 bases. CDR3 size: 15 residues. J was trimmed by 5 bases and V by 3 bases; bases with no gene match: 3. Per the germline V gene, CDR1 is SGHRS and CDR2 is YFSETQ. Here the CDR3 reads CASSYDRGDNSPLHF. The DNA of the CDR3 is TGCGCCAGCAGCTACGACAGGGGGGATAATTCACCCCTCCACTTT.

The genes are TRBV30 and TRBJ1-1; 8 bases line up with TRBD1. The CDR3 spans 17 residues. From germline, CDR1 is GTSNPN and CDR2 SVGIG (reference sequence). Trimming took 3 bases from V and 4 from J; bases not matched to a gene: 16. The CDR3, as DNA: TGTGCCTGGAGCTACTTGGGCCTCGGACAGGGACCCACTGAAGCTTTCTTT. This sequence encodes CAWSYLGLGQGPTEAFF.

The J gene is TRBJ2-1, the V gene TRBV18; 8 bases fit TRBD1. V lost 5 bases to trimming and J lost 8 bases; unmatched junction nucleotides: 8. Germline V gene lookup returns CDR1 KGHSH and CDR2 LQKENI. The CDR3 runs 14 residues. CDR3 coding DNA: TGTGCCAGCTCAACTAGGACAGGGTTCGATGAGCAGTTCTTC. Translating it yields CASSTRTGFDEQFF.

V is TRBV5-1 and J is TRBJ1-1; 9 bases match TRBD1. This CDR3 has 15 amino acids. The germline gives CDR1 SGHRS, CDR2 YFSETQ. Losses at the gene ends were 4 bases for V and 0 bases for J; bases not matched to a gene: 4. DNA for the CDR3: TGCGCCAGCAGCATGACAGGGGGGATGAACACTGAAGCTTTCTTT. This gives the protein CASSMTGGMNTEAFF. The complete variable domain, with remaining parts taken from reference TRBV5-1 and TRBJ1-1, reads KAGVTQTPRYLIKTRGQQVTLSCSPISGHRSVSWYQQTPGQGLQFLFEYFSETQRNKGNFPGRFSGRQFSNSRSEMNVSTLELGDSALYLCASSMTGGMNTEAFFGQGTRLTVV.

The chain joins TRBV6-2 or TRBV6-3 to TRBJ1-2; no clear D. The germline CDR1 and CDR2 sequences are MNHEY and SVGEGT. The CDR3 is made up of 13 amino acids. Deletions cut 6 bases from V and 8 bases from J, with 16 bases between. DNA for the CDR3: TGTGCCAGCAGCCCAAAAGCGTTGTGGGGCTACACCTTC. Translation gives CASSPKALWGYTF.

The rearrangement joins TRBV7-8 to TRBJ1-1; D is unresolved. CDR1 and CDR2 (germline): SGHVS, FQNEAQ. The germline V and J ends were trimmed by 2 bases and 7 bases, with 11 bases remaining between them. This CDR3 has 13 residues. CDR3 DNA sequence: TGTGCCAGCAGCTTAAGAACAAATATTGAAGCTTTCTTT. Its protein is CASSLRTNIEAFF.

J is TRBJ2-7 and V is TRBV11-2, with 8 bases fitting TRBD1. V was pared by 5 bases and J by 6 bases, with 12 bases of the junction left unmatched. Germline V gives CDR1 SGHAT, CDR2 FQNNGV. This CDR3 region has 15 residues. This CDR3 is CASSLWVAGGGEQYF. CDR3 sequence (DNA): TGTGCCAGCAGCCTATGGGTAGCAGGGGGCGGCGAGCAGTACTTC.

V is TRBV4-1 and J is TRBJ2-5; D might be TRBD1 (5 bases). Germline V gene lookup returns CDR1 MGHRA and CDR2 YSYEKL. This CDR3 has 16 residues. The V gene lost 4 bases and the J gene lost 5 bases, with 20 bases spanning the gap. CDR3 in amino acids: CASSLQPGQGLETQYF. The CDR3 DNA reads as TGCGCCAGCAGCCTACAGCCCGGGCAGGGCCTTGAGACCCAGTACTTC.

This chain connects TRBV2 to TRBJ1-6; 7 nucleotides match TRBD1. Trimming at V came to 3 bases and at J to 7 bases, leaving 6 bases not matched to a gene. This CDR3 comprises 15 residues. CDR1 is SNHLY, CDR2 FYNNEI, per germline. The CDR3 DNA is TGTGCCAGCAGTGACTTAAGACAGGGAAATTCACCCCTCCACTTT. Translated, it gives CASSDLRQGNSPLHF.

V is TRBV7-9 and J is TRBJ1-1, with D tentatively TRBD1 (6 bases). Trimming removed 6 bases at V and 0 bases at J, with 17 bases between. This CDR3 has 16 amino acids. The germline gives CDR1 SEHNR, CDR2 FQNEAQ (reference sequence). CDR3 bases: TGTGCCAGCAGACAAGGGGGGGACCCCATGAACACTGAAGCTTTCTTT. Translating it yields CASRQGGDPMNTEAFF.

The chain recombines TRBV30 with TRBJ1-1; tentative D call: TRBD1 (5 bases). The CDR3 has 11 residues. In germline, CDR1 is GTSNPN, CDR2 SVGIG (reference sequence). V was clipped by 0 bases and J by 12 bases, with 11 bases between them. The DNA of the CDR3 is TGTGCCTGGAGTGTCCTGGGGGGAACTTTCTTT. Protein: CAWSVLGGTFF.